Listed below are T cell receptor beta chains from one sample, sequenced in a study of spatial heterogeneity in lung cancer. TCRdb re-derived calls from the 5' RACE reads in MiXCR, one entry per CDR3 protein. The sample lists about 27,000 distinct CDR3 sequences; more than 5.5% were seen once. The sequences come from lung tumor tissue, collected at surgery. Receptor source: a male donor with early-stage non-small cell lung cancer. Each CDR3 is given with its conserved first and last residue. Fields, in order: J gene, clone size, V gene, D gene, CDR3 protein, CDR3 DNA. D genes are given only for firm matches. Clone size is given for some rows only: seen once, a few or many times, or a class if the clone is expanded.

TRBJ1-5,many,TRBV7-9,NA,CASSLDTGPQHF,TGTGCCAGCAGCTTAGATACGGGACCCCAGCATTTT
TRBJ2-5,medium-sized,TRBV4-2,TRBD2,CASSQVRLADFQETQYF,TGTGCCAGCAGCCAAGTTCGGCTAGCGGATTTCCAAGAGACCCAGTACTTC
TRBJ2-7,many,TRBV20-1,NA,CSASRVSPYEQYF,TGCAGTGCTTCCAGGGTTTCACCATACGAGCAGTACTTC
TRBJ1-5,many,TRBV12-3/TRBV12-4,NA,CASSLGSSNQPQHF,TGTGCCAGCAGTTTAGGGTCTAGCAATCAGCCCCAGCATTTT
TRBJ2-7,medium-sized,TRBV7-2,TRBD1,CASSLVRDRTYEQYF,TGTGCCAGCAGCTTAGTGAGGGACAGAACCTACGAGCAGTACTTC
TRBJ1-3,many,TRBV9,NA,CASGIGSSYFFSGNTIYF,TGTGCCAGCGGTATAGGGAGTTCCTATTTCTTCTCTGGAAACACCATATATTTT
TRBJ2-1,many,TRBV11-2,TRBD1,CASASQGANEQFF,TGTGCCAGCGCTTCCCAGGGGGCTAATGAGCAGTTCTTC
TRBJ2-3,NA,TRBV24-1,TRBD1,CATSEPGTGPFRTQYF,TGTGCCACCAGTGAGCCCGGGACAGGCCCTTTTCGGACGCAGTATTTT
TRBJ2-7,many,TRBV6-2/TRBV6-3,TRBD1,CASTQQGSYEQYF,TGTGCCAGCACCCAACAGGGGTCCTACGAGCAGTACTTC
TRBJ1-6,many,TRBV7-8,NA,CASSFGGGSYNSPLHF,TGTGCCAGCAGCTTTGGGGGAGGCTCCTATAATTCACCCCTCCACTTT
TRBJ2-3,many,TRBV5-1,TRBD1,CASSPQGNSGTDTQYF,TGCGCCAGCAGCCCACAGGGGAACAGTGGCACAGATACGCAGTATTTT
TRBJ1-6,few,TRBV12-3/TRBV12-4,NA,CASSFGDQGSPLHF,TGTGCCAGCAGTTTTGGGGACCAAGGTTCACCCCTCCACTTT
TRBJ2-1,NA,TRBV28,TRBD2,CASSPHPGTSGGNEQFF,TGTGCCAGCAGCCCCCACCCCGGGACTAGCGGGGGTAATGAGCAGTTCTTC
TRBJ2-7,many,TRBV6-5,NA,CASSHGPIYEQYF,TGTGCCAGCAGCCACGGACCGATCTACGAGCAGTACTTC
TRBJ1-1,NA,TRBV28,NA,CASSTLSALNTEAFF,TGTGCCAGCAGTACCCTTTCTGCCTTGAACACTGAAGCTTTCTTT
TRBJ1-3,NA,TRBV4-2,TRBD1,CASSQKTGGERNTIYF,TGTGCCAGCAGCCAGAAGACAGGGGGCGAGCGAAACACCATATATTTT
TRBJ1-5,many,TRBV28,NA,CAGQTDSNQPQHF,TGTGCCGGCCAGACAGATAGCAATCAGCCCCAGCATTTT
TRBJ2-3,medium-sized,TRBV4-3,TRBD2,CASSQDLAGGPDTQYF,TGCGCCAGCAGCCAAGATCTAGCGGGGGGGCCAGATACGCAGTATTTT
TRBJ2-7,few,TRBV6-6,NA,CASSYEGYEQYF,TGTGCCAGCAGTTATGAAGGGTACGAGCAGTACTTC
TRBJ2-5,few,TRBV11-2,NA,CASTYTRGETQYF,TGTGCCAGCACCTACACGAGGGGGGAGACCCAGTACTTC
TRBJ2-1,few,TRBV7-8,NA,CASSSTGIRNEQFF,TGTGCCAGCAGCTCCACCGGGATTCGCAATGAGCAGTTCTTC
TRBJ2-5,NA,TRBV6-5,NA,CASSRDVRHLVETQYF,TGTGCCAGCAGTAGGGACGTTCGCCACCTGGTAGAGACCCAGTACTTC
TRBJ1-1,few,TRBV6-2/TRBV6-3,NA,CASSYSKGGDGMNTEAFF,TGTGCCAGCAGTTACTCGAAGGGGGGTGACGGGATGAACACTGAAGCTTTCTTT
TRBJ2-7,large,TRBV7-8,NA,CASSLAYPYEQYF,TGTGCCAGCAGCTTAGCATACCCCTACGAGCAGTACTTC
TRBJ2-3,many,TRBV20-1,NA,CSAIIPGHGGADTQYF,TGCAGTGCTATCATCCCGGGACACGGGGGAGCAGATACGCAGTATTTT
TRBJ2-5,NA,TRBV20-1,TRBD1,CSARDTDREETQYF,TGCAGTGCTAGAGATACGGACAGGGAAGAGACCCAGTACTTC
TRBJ1-1,many,TRBV3-1,NA,CASSWTQNTEAFF,TGTGCCAGCAGCTGGACACAGAACACTGAAGCTTTCTTT
TRBJ2-7,few,TRBV6-5,NA,CASSYGRDREQYF,TGTGCCAGCAGTTACGGAAGGGATAGGGAGCAGTACTTC
TRBJ2-7,NA,TRBV25-1,TRBD1,CASSKGQGSYEQYF,TGTGCCAGCAGTAAAGGACAGGGGTCGTACGAGCAGTACTTC
TRBJ2-4,NA,TRBV4-3,NA,CASSPQGSVAKNIQYF,TGCGCCAGCAGTCCGCAGGGGTCGGTAGCCAAAAACATTCAGTACTTC
TRBJ2-7,many,TRBV6-6,NA,CASSYSGTSTYEQYF,TGTGCCAGCAGTTACTCCGGGACGTCCACCTACGAGCAGTACTTC
TRBJ1-4,NA,TRBV29-1,NA,CSAIDRSNEKLFF,TGCAGCGCAATAGACAGGTCAAATGAAAAACTGTTTTTT
TRBJ2-4,many,TRBV12-3/TRBV12-4,TRBD1,CASSFSPRTGGEYF,TGTGCCAGCAGTTTTAGCCCCCGGACAGGCGGCGAGTACTTC
TRBJ1-1,few,TRBV6-6,TRBD1,CASSVTGGKAFF,TGTGCCAGCAGCGTGACAGGGGGCAAAGCTTTCTTT
TRBJ2-3,few,TRBV9,NA,CASSVAGTTDTQYF,TGTGCCAGCAGCGTAGCAGGGACAACAGATACGCAGTATTTT
TRBJ2-7,many,TRBV7-6,NA,CASSPGPNYEQYF,TGTGCCAGCAGCCCCGGGCCTAACTACGAGCAGTACTTC
TRBJ2-3,many,TRBV9,TRBD2,CASSVVASGVTDTQYF,TGTGCCAGCAGCGTAGTAGCTAGCGGGGTCACAGATACGCAGTATTTT
TRBJ2-2,few,TRBV6-4,NA,CASSSTNTGELFF,TGTGCCAGCAGTTCTACGAACACCGGGGAGCTGTTTTTT
TRBJ2-1,many,TRBV5-1,NA,CASSLAQGQYNEQFF,TGCGCCAGCAGCTTGGCGCAGGGGCAATACAATGAGCAGTTCTTC
TRBJ2-5,many,TRBV6-5,NA,CASTRTAQETQYF,TGTGCCAGCACCCGGACGGCACAAGAGACCCAGTACTTC
TRBJ2-5,NA,TRBV18,NA,CVSSPNGQETQYF,TGTGTCAGCTCACCGAACGGCCAAGAGACCCAGTACTTC
TRBJ1-4,few,TRBV7-2,NA,CASSPFRGRNEKLFF,TGTGCCAGCAGCCCATTCCGGGGCCGTAATGAAAAACTGTTTTTT
TRBJ1-2,many,TRBV6-6,TRBD1,CASSRGQAERGYTF,TGTGCCAGCAGTAGGGGACAGGCGGAGCGTGGCTACACCTTC
TRBJ1-5,NA,TRBV29-1,NA,CSVGGDGLQPQHF,TGCAGCGTTGGAGGAGATGGGCTTCAGCCCCAGCATTTT
TRBJ2-6,many,TRBV5-1,NA,CASSPGVGTGANVLTF,TGCGCCAGCAGCCCAGGGGTGGGGACTGGGGCCAACGTCCTGACTTTC
TRBJ2-3,medium-sized,TRBV20-1,NA,CSARDQGGSDTQYF,TGCAGTGCTAGAGACCAGGGGGGGTCCGATACGCAGTATTTT
TRBJ1-1,many,TRBV5-1,NA,CASSSREGGTEAFF,TGCGCCAGCAGCTCTCGAGAAGGTGGGACTGAAGCTTTCTTT
TRBJ2-3,many,TRBV7-2,NA,CASTYSGGRGTDTQYF,TGTGCCAGCACGTACTCGGGGGGCCGGGGTACAGATACGCAGTATTTT
TRBJ2-3,few,TRBV3-1,NA,CASSQGRLGVGSDTQYF,TGTGCCAGCAGCCAAGGTCGGCTGGGGGTCGGCTCAGATACGCAGTATTTT
TRBJ2-7,many,TRBV10-3,NA,CAISESGYEQYF,TGTGCCATCAGTGAGTCCGGGTACGAGCAGTACTTC
TRBJ2-7,many,TRBV2,NA,CASSEGTAYEQYF,TGTGCCAGCAGTGAAGGGACAGCCTACGAGCAGTACTTC
TRBJ2-7,many,TRBV20-1,NA,CSAKQGSFYEQYF,TGCAGTGCTAAACAGGGTTCCTTCTACGAGCAGTACTTC
TRBJ1-2,medium-sized,TRBV7-8,NA,CASSLEQRYGYTF,TGTGCCAGCAGCTTAGAACAGAGATATGGCTACACCTTC
TRBJ2-7,many,TRBV20-1,NA,CSARDRLTYEQYF,TGCAGTGCTAGAGACAGGCTGACGTACGAGCAGTACTTC
TRBJ2-3,NA,TRBV15,NA,CATSRDRRGVTDTQYF,TGTGCCACCAGCAGAGATCGCAGGGGGGTCACAGATACGCAGTATTTT